Shown below are 20 T cell receptor beta chains from a single sample sequenced in a study of cytomegalovirus exposure and HLA in healthy donors. In the PCR, 60 Vbeta and 13 Jbeta primers were used. The repertoire was sequenced with immunoSEQ multiplex PCR; TCRdb's copy has only in-frame clones and lacks some. This sample yields 160,000 or so clones, of which over 60% are seen a single time; approximately 2.5% belongs to the top ten. The source material was PBMCs. The receptors derive from a woman in her thirties in good health and CMV-seronegative.

The V gene is TRBV11-2, the J gene TRBJ1-6; unclear D gene. V shed 3 bases and J shed 10 bases, with 7 bases lying between them. Germline values: CDR1 SGHAT, CDR2 FQNNGV. CDR3 size: 12 residues. CDR3 in DNA: TGTGCCAGCAGCTTGCCAAGCTCACCCCTCCACTTT. Translated: CASSLPSSPLHF.

The J gene is TRBJ2-3, the V gene TRBV9; 7 bases line up with TRBD1. V trimming: 6 bases; J trimming: 4 bases; junction bases outside the gene matches: 11. The CDR3 is 15 residues long. Germline values: CDR1 SGDLS, CDR2 YYNGEE. The CDR3, as DNA: TGTGCCAGCAATTACAGGGGACGTGGCGCAGATACGCAGTATTTT. The encoded protein is CASNYRGRGADTQYF. Full variable domain (outside the CDR3, taken from reference TRBV9 and TRBJ2-3): DSGVTQTPKHLITATGQRVTLRCSPRSGDLSVYWYQQSLDQGLQFLIQYYNGEERAKGNILERFSAQQFPDLHSELNLSSLELGDSALYFCASNYRGRGADTQYFGPGTRLTVL.

This sequence joins TRBV4-2 and TRBJ1-6, with TRBD1 as a possible D gene (6 bases). The length of the CDR3 is 14 residues. The germline V gene has CDR1 LGHNA and CDR2 YNFKEQ. V shed 1 base and J shed 7 bases, with 8 bases lying between them. CDR3 region: CASSQGTENSPLHF. The CDR3 DNA is TGTGCCAGCAGCCAAGGGACAGAAAATTCACCCCTCCACTTT.

The chain couples TRBV9 to TRBJ2-7; D possibly corresponds to TRBD1 (6 bases). Trimming cost V 4 bases and J 3 bases, with 23 bases left between them. Germline V gives CDR1 SGDLS, CDR2 YYNGEE. This CDR3 comprises 17 residues. The CDR3 region is CASSPSLGGRARYEQYF. In DNA form, the CDR3 reads TGTGCCAGCAGCCCCTCTCTAGGGGGTAGGGCGCGCTACGAGCAGTACTTC.

The CDR3 loop reads CASSSGLAGGYNEQFF. The CDR3, as DNA: TGTGCCAGCAGCTCGGGACTAGCGGGGGGGTACAATGAGCAGTTCTTC. The chain has TRBV7-6 and TRBJ2-1, with 16 nucleotides matching TRBD2. V dropped 4 bases and J dropped 4; count of bases not matched to a gene: 1. This CDR3 region has 16 residues. Germline CDR1 and CDR2: SGHVS and FNYEAQ. The variable domain in full, completed from reference TRBV7-6 and TRBJ2-1, reads GAGVSQSPRYKVTKRGQDVALRCDPISGHVSLYWYRQALGQGPEFLTYFNYEAQQDKSGLPNDRFSAERPEGSISTLTIQRTEQRDSAMYRCASSSGLAGGYNEQFFGPGTRLTVL.

The chain couples TRBV5-1 to TRBJ2-1; D is perhaps TRBD1 (6 bases). Germline V gives CDR1 SGHRS, CDR2 YFSETQ. The length of the CDR3 is 15 residues. Trimming left V 3 bases short and J 8 bases short, with 18 bases between. The CDR3 nucleotides are TGCGCCAGCAGCTCGACTTTGGGGGCGGTCGATGAGCAGTTCTTC. Its protein is CASSSTLGAVDEQFF.

This chain links TRBV7-8 with TRBJ2-3; TRBD2 matches at 9 bases. J lost 3 bases, V lost 3 bases, and 13 bases had no gene match. The germline V gene encodes CDR1 SGHVS and CDR2 FQNEAQ. This CDR3 is built from 18 residues. The CDR3 sequence: CASSLLGRPSGNTDTQYF. The CDR3 region has the DNA TGTGCCAGCAGCTTGCTAGGCAGACCTAGCGGGAATACAGATACGCAGTATTTT.

In DNA, the CDR3 is TGTGCCAGTAGTAAGGCAGGCCCGAGCTCCTACAATGAGCAGTTCTTC. Residues: CASSKAGPSSYNEQFF. The chain carries TRBV19 and TRBJ2-1; D is undetermined. Per germline, CDR1 LNHDA and CDR2 SQIVND (reference sequence). This CDR3 contains 16 residues. Between the trimmed V and J ends, which lost 4 bases and 0 bases, there was a span of 13 bases.

The chain's CDR3 is CASSLVGQLEETQYF. In DNA form, the CDR3 reads TGTGCCAGCAGCTTAGTGGGACAGCTAGAAGAGACCCAGTACTTC. The V gene is TRBV7-9, the J gene TRBJ2-5, with TRBD1 matching 7 bases. Losses at the gene ends were 1 base for V and 3 bases for J; bases not matched to a gene: 5. Germline CDR1 is SEHNR and CDR2 is FQNEAQ (reference sequence). The CDR3 contains 15 residues.

This clone has more than one count but fewer than ten. The chain is built from TRBV7-9 and TRBJ1-1; perhaps TRBD1 as D (5 bases). The germline V and J ends were trimmed by 5 bases and 1 base, with 17 bases remaining between them. The CDR3 is 16 residues long. The V gene's germline CDR1 is SEHNR and CDR2 FQNEAQ (reference sequence). The CDR3 region is CASSPPAGRKNTEAFF. CDR3 DNA: TGTGCCAGCAGCCCTCCGGCAGGGCGTAAGAACACTGAAGCTTTCTTT.

The chain employs TRBV13 and TRBJ1-3; TRBD1 aligns across 10 bases. V trimming: 5 bases; J trimming: 4 bases; junction bases outside the gene matches: 20. Germline V CDR1 and CDR2: PRHDT, FYEKMQ (reference sequence). CDR3 length equals 20 residues. CDR3 sequence reads: CASSPSWDRGNISVGNTIYF. CDR3 in DNA: TGTGCCAGCAGCCCCTCCTGGGACAGGGGCAATATCTCTGTGGGAAACACCATATATTTT.

The chain uses TRBV28 and TRBJ1-6; TRBD1 matches 8 bases. The CDR3 has 16 residues. Germline trimming cut 10 bases from V and 7 bases from J; bases unmatched to any gene: 15. Germline V gene data show CDR1 as MDHEN and CDR2 as SYDVKM. DNA of the CDR3: TGTGCCACTACCCCCGACAGGGGTTTATTCAATTCACCCCTCCACTTT. It encodes CATTPDRGLFNSPLHF.

In this sample, this clone turned up a few times. The chain employs TRBV6-6 and TRBJ2-7; 7 positions match TRBD1. The J segment lost 3 bases and the V segment lost 8 bases, leaving 7 bases of the junction unmatched. The CDR3 runs to 13 residues. The germline V gene has CDR1 MNHNY and CDR2 SVGAGI (reference sequence). The CDR3 here is CASALQGDYEQYF. Here the CDR3 DNA reads TGTGCCAGCGCCCTCCAGGGGGACTACGAGCAGTACTTC.

This clone was counted once. The J gene is TRBJ1-3, the V gene TRBV30; D remains ambiguous. Per germline, CDR1 GTSNPN and CDR2 SVGIG (reference sequence). The CDR3 is 13 residues long. The V end lost 5 bases, the J end lost 0 bases, and 8 bases lay between the germline ends. This chain's CDR3 is CAWEQNSGNTIYF. The CDR3 coding sequence is TGTGCCTGGGAACAGAACTCTGGAAACACCATATATTTT. Combining the CDR3 with reference TRBV30 and TRBJ1-3 gives the whole variable domain SQTIHQWPATLVQPVGSPLSLECTVEGTSNPNLYWYRQAAGRGLQLLFYSVGIGQISSEVPQNLSASRPQDRQFILSSKKLLLSDSGFYLCAWEQNSGNTIYFGEGSWLTVV.

The chain joins TRBV5-4 to TRBJ2-6, with D tentatively TRBD1 (5 bases). Per germline, CDR1 SGHNT and CDR2 YYREEE (reference sequence). V lost 2 bases, J lost 2 bases, and 8 bases lay in between. The CDR3 contains 15 residues. The CDR3 spells CASSFPRAGANVLTF. DNA of the CDR3: TGTGCCAGCAGCTTCCCCAGGGCTGGGGCCAACGTCCTGACTTTC. The full variable domain, its missing parts supplied by reference TRBV5-4 and TRBJ2-6, is ETGVTQSPTHLIKTRGQQVTLRCSSQSGHNTVSWYQQALGQGPQFIFQYYREEENGRGNFPPRFSGLQFPNYSSELNVNALELDDSALYLCASSFPRAGANVLTFGAGSRLTVL.

This sequence joins TRBV19 and TRBJ1-6; TRBD1 matches at 8 bases. V lost 5 bases and J lost 0; bases outside the gene matches: 3. Germline V gene data show CDR1 as LNHDA and CDR2 as SQIVND (reference sequence). The CDR3 spans 16 residues. The CDR3 region is CASSEQGVSYNSPLHF. In nucleotides, the CDR3 is TGTGCCAGTAGTGAACAGGGGGTCTCCTATAATTCACCCCTCCACTTT.

The table lists this clone with a few counts. The chain recombines TRBV4-2 with TRBJ1-6; 8 bases match TRBD1. The V gene's germline CDR1 is LGHNA and CDR2 YNFKEQ. Germline trimming cut 2 bases from V and 7 bases from J; bases unmatched to any gene: 4. CDR3 length: 15 residues. The CDR3 spells CASSQQTGGNSPLHF. In nucleotides, the CDR3 is TGTGCCAGCAGCCAACAAACAGGGGGGAATTCACCCCTCCACTTT.

This chain joins TRBV11-2 and TRBJ2-2; 8 bases map to TRBD1. The length of the CDR3 is 15 residues. The V gene's germline CDR1 is SGHAT and CDR2 FQNNGV. V trimming: 1 base; J trimming: 4 bases; junction bases outside the gene matches: 2. CDR3 DNA: TGTGCCAGCAGCTTAGGGACAGGGAGCACCGGGGAGCTGTTTTTT. Translating it yields CASSLGTGSTGELFF.

This clone appeared once. The chain links TRBV2 to TRBJ2-2; D gene uncertain. The CDR3 sequence is 15 residues long. Germline V lookup: CDR1 SNHLY, CDR2 FYNNEI. V was pared by 9 bases and J by 0 bases, with 14 bases between. CDR3 coding DNA: TGTGCCAGTACCCAGGCAGCCTCGAACACCGGGGAGCTGTTTTTT. Translation: CASTQAASNTGELFF.

The chain uses TRBV15 and TRBJ2-1; D remains unclear. The CDR3 runs 14 residues. Germline V gives CDR1 LNHNV, CDR2 YYDKDF (reference sequence). Trimming took 5 bases from V and 3 from J, leaving 11 bases between them. The CDR3 here is CATSPSRNYNEQFF. The CDR3 DNA sequence: TGTGCCACCAGCCCCTCTAGAAACTACAATGAGCAGTTCTTC.